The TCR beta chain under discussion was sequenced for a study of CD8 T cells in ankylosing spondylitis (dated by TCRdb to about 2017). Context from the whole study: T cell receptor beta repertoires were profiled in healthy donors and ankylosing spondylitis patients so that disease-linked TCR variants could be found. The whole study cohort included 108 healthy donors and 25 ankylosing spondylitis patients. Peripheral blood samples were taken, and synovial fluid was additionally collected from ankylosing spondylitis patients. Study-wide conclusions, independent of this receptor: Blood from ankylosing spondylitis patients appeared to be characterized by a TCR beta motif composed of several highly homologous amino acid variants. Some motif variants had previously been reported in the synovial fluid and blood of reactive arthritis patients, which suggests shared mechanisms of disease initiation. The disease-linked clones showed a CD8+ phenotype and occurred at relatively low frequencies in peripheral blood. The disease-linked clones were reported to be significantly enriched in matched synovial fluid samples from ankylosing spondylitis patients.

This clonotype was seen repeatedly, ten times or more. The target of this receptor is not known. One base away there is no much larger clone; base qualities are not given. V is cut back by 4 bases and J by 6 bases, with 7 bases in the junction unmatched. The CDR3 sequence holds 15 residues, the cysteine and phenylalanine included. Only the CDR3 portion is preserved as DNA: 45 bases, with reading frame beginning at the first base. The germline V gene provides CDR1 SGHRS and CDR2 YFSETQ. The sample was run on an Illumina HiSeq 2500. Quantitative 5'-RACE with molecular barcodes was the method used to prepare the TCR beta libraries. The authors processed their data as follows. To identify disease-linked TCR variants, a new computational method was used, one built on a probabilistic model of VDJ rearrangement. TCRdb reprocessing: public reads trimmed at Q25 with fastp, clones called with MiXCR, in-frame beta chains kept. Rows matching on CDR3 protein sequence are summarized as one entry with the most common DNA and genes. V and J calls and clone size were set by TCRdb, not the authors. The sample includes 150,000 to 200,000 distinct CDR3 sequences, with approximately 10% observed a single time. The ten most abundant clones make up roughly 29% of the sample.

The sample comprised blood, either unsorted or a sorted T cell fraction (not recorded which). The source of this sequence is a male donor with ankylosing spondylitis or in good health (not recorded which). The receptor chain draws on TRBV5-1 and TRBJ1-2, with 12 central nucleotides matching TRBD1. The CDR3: CASSLTGTGGNGYTF. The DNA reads TGCGCCAGCAGCCTAACCGGGACAGGGGGCAATGGCTACACCTTC.